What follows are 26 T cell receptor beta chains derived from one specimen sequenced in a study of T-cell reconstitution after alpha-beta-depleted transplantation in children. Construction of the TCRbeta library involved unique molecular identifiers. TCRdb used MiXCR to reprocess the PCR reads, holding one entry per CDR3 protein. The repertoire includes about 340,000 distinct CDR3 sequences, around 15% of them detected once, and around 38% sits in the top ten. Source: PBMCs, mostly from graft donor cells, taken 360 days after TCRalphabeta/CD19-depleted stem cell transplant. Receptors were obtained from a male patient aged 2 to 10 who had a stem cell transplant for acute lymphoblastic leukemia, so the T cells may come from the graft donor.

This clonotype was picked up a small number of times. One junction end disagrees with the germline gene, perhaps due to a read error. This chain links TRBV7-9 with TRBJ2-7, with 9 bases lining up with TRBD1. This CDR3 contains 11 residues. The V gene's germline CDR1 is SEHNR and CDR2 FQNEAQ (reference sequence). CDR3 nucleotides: TGTGCCAGCAGCCTCGGGACAGGGCATCTGTTC. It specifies CASSLGTGHLF.

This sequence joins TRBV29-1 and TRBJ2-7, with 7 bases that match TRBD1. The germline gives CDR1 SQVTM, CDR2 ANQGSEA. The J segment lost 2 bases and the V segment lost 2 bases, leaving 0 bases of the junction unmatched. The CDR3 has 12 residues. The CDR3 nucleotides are TGCAGCGTTGAAAGGGGGCCCTACGAGCAGTACTTC. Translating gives CSVERGPYEQYF.

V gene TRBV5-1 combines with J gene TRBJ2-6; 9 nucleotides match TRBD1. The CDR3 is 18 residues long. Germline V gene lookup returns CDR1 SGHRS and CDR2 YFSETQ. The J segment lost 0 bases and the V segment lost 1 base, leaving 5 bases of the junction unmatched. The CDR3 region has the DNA TGCGCCAGCAGCTTGTGGGGACAGGGAAACTCTGGGGCCAACGTCCTGACTTTC. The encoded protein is CASSLWGQGNSGANVLTF.

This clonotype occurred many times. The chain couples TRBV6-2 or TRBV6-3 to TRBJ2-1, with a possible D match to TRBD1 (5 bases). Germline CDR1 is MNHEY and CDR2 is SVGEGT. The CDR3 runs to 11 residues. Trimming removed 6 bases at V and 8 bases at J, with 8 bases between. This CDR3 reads CASSQGYEQFF. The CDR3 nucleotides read TGTGCCAGCAGCCAGGGTTATGAGCAGTTCTTC.

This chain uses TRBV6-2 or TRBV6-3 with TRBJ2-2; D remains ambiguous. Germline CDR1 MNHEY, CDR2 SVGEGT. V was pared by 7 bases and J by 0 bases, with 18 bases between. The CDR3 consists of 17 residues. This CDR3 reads CASTLLRFPANTGELFF. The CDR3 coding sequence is TGTGCCAGCACCCTACTCAGGTTTCCCGCGAACACCGGGGAGCTGTTTTTT.

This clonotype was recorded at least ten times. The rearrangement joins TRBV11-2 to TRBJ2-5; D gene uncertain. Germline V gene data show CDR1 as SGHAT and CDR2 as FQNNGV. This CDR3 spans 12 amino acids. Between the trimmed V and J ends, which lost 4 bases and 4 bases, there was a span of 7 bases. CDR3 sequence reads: CASSSLGETQYF. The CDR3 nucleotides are TGTGCCAGCAGCTCACTGGGAGAGACCCAGTACTTC. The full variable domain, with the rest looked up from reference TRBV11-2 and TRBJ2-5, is EAGVAQSPRYKIIEKRQSVAFWCNPISGHATLYWYQQILGQGPKLLIQFQNNGVVDDSQLPKDRFSAERLKGVDSTLKIQPAKLEDSAVYLCASSSLGETQYFGPGTRLLVL.

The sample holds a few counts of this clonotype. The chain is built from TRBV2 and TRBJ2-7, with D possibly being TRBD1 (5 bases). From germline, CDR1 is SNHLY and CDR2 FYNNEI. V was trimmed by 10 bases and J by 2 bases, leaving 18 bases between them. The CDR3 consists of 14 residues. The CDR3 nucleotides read TGTGCCACCGTTATAATAGGGGCCCCCTACGAGCAGTACTTC. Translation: CATVIIGAPYEQYF.

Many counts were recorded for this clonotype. The CDR3 is CASSAQGLGETQYF. The CDR3 nucleotides read TGTGCCAGCAGTGCACAGGGACTTGGAGAGACCCAGTACTTC. V gene TRBV28 combines with J gene TRBJ2-5; the D call may be TRBD1 or TRBD2 (6 bases each). The V end lost 5 bases, the J end lost 4 bases, and 14 bases lay between the germline ends. The germline V gene has CDR1 MDHEN and CDR2 SYDVKM. This CDR3 is 14 amino acids long.

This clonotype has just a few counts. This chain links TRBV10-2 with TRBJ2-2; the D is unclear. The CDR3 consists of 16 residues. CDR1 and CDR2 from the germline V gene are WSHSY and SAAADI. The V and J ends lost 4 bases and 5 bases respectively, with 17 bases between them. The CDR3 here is CASSASATRRTGELFF. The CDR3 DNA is TGCGCCAGCAGTGCGTCTGCCACACGGCGGACCGGGGAGCTGTTTTTT.

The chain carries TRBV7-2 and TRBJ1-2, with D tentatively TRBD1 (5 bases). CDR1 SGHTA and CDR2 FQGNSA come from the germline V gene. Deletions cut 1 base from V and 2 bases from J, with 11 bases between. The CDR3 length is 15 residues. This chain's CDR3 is CASSLGSWGNYGYTF. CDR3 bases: TGTGCCAGCAGCTTAGGATCGTGGGGGAACTATGGCTACACCTTC. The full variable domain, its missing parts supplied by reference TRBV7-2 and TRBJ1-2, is GAGVSQSPSNKVTEKGKDVELRCDPISGHTALYWYRQSLGQGLEFLIYFQGNSAPDKSGLPSDRFSAERTGGSVSTLTIQRTQQEDSAVYLCASSLGSWGNYGYTFGSGTRLTVV.

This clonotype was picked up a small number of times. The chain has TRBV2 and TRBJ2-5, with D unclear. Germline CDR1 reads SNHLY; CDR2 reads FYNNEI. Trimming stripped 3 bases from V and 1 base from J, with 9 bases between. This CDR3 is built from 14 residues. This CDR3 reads CASSDSAIQETQYF. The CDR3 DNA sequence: TGTGCCAGCAGTGATTCTGCGATCCAAGAGACCCAGTACTTC.

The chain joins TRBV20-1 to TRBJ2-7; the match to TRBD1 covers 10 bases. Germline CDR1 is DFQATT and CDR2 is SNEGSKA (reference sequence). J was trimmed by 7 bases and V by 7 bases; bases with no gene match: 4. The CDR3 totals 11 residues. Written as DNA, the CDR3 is TGCAGTGGACAGGGGGCAATGGAGCAGTACTTC. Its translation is CSGQGAMEQYF.

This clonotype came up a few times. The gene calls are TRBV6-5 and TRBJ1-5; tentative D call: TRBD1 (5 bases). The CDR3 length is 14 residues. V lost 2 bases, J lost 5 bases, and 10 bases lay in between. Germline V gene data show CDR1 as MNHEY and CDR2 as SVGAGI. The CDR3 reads CASSYGTEDQPQHF. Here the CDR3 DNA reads TGTGCCAGCAGTTACGGGACGGAGGATCAGCCCCAGCATTTT.

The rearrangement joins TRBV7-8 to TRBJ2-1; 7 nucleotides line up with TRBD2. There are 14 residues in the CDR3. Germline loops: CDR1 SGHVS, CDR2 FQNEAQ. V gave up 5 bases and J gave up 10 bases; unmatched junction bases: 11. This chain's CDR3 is CASSQQRLAPEQFF. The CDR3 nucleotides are TGTGCCAGCAGCCAGCAGAGACTAGCCCCCGAGCAGTTCTTC. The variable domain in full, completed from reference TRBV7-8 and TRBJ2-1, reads GAGVSQSPRYKVAKRGQDVALRCDPISGHVSLFWYQQALGQGPEFLTYFQNEAQLDKSGLPSDRFFAERPEGSVSTLKIQRTQQEDSAVYLCASSQQRLAPEQFFGPGTRLTVL.

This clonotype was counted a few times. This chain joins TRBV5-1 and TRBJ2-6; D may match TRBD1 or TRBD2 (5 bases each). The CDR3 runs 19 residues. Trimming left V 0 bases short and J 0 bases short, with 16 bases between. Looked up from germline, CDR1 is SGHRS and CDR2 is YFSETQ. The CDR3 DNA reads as TGCGCCAGCAGCTTGGGGGACGGGCTCTTTACCTCTGGGGCCAACGTCCTGACTTTC. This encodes CASSLGDGLFTSGANVLTF.

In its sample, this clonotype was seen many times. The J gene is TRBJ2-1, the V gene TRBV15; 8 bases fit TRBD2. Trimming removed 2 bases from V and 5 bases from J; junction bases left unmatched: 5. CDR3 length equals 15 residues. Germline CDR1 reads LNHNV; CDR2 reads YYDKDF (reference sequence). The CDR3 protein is CATSRSGGPDNEQFF. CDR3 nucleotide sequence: TGTGCCACCAGCAGATCGGGAGGGCCGGACAATGAGCAGTTCTTC.

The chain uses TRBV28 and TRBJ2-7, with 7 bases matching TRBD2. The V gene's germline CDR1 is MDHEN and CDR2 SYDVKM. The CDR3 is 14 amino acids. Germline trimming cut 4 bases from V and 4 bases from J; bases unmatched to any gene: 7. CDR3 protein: CASSWVAGGYEQYF. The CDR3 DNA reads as TGTGCCAGCAGTTGGGTAGCGGGTGGGTACGAGCAGTACTTC.

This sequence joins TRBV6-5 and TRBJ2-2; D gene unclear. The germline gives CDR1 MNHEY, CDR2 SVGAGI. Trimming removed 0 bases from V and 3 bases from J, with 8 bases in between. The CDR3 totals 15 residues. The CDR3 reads CASSYSTSYTGELFF. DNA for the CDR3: TGTGCCAGCAGTTACTCCACTTCTTACACCGGGGAGCTGTTTTTT.

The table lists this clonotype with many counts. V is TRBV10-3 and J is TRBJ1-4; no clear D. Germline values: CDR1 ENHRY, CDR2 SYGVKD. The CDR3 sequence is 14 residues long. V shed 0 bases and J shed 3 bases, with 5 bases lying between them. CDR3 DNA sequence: TGTGCCATCAGTGAGTCGGGTCCTAATGAAAAACTGTTTTTT. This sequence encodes CAISESGPNEKLFF.

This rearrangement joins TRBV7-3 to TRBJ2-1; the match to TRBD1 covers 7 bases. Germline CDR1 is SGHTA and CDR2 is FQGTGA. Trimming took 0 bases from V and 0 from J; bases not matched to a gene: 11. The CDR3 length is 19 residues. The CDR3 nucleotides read TGTGCCAGCAGCTTAACGTTGGACAGGACATCCTCCTCCTACAATGAGCAGTTCTTC. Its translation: CASSLTLDRTSSSYNEQFF.

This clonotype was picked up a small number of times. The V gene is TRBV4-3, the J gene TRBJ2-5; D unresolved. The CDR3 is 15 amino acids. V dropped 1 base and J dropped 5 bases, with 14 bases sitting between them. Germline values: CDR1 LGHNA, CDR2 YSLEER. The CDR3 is CASSQAPANIETQYF. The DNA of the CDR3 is TGCGCCAGCAGCCAAGCCCCAGCGAACATTGAGACCCAGTACTTC.

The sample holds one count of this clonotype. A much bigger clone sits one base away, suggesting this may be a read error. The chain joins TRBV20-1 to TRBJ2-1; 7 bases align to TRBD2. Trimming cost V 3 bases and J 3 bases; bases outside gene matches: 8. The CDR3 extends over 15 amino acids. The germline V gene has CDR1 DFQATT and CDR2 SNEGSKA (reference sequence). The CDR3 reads CSASGGRTLYNEQFF. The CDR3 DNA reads TGCAGTGCTAGCGGGGGGAGGACCCTCTACAATGAGCAGTTCTTC.

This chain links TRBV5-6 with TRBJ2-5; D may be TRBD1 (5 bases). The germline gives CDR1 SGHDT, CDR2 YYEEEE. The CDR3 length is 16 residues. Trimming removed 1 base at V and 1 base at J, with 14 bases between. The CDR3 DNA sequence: TGTGCCAGCAGCTTGAAGGCGGCAGGGCCCCAAGAGACCCAGTACTTC. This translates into CASSLKAAGPQETQYF. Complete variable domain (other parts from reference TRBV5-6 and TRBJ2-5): DAGVTQSPTHLIKTRGQQVTLRCSPKSGHDTVSWYQQALGQGPQFIFQYYEEEERQRGNFPDRFSGHQFPNYSSELNVNALLLGDSALYLCASSLKAAGPQETQYFGPGTRLLVL.

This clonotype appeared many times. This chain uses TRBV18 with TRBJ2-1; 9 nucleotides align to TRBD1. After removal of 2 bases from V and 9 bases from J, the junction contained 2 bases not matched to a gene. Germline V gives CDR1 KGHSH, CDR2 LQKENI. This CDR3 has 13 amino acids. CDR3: CASSPKQGAEQFF. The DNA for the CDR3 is TGTGCCAGCTCACCAAAACAGGGGGCTGAGCAGTTCTTC.

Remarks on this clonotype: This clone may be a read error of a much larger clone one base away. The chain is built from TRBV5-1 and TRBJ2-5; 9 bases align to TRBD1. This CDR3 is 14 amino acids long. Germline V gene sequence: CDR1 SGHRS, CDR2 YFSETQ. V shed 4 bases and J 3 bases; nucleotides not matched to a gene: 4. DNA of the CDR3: TGCGCCAGCAGCCCCGGGACAGGGAAAGAGACCCAGTACTTC. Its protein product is CASSPGTGKETQYF.

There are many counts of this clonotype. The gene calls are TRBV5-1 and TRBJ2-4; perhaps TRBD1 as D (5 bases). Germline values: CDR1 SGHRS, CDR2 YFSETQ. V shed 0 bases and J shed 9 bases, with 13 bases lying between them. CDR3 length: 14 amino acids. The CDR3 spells CASSLEGRQSIQYF. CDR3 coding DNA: TGCGCCAGCAGCTTGGAGGGCAGACAGAGCATTCAGTACTTC.